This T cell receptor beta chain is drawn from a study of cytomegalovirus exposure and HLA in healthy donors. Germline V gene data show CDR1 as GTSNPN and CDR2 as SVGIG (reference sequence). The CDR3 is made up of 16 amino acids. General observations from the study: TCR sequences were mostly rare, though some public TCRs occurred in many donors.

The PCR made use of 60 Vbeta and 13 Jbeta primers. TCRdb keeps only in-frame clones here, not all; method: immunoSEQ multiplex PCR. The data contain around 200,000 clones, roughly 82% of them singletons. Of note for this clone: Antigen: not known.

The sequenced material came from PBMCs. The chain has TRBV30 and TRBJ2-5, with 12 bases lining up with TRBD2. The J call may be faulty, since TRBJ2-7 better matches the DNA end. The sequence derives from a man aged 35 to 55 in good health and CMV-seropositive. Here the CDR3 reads CAWRAEGLAGFYEQYF. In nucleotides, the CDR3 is TGTGCCTGGAGGGCCGAGGGACTAGCGGGTTTCTACGAGCAGTACTTC.